This T cell receptor beta chain was captured in a study of cytomegalovirus exposure and HLA in healthy donors. Study in general: Assignment to the Caucasian-associated ancestry cluster applied to about 80% of the approximately 360 genotyped donors.

The study ran its PCR with 60 Vbeta and 13 Jbeta primers. Some clones are missing from TCRdb's copy, which holds only in-frame ones; the method was immunoSEQ multiplex PCR. The sample records approximately 150,000 clones, 72% being singletons. Healthy individuals who donated bone marrow served as the donors. Study-wide points: A highly shared variant cluster was judged a likely technical artifact. In vitro checks showed that a few CMV-associated chains really do target CMV antigens.

Germline assignment: CDR1 SGHNT and CDR2 YYREEE (reference sequence). Trimming stripped 4 bases from V and 0 bases from J, with 16 bases between. CDR3 length: 16 residues. In its sample, this clone ranks as medium-sized. Its matching antigen is unknown. Specimen: PBMCs. This chain connects TRBV5-4 to TRBJ1-1; unclear D gene. This clonotype was obtained from a human donor in good health. The CDR3 is CASSPSAGNMNTEAFF. CDR3 nucleotide sequence: TGTGCCAGCAGCCCTTCCGCTGGTAACATGAACACTGAAGCTTTCTTT. Variable domain in full (rest from reference TRBV5-4 and TRBJ1-1): ETGVTQSPTHLIKTRGQQVTLRCSSQSGHNTVSWYQQALGQGPQFIFQYYREEENGRGNFPPRFSGLQFPNYSSELNVNALELDDSALYLCASSPSAGNMNTEAFFGQGTRLTVV.